The clone carrying this TCR beta chain occurred a few times. Methods used by the authors: Using reference gene primer amplification, nucleated cell counts were estimated. Clones were read by immunoSEQ multiplex PCR, and TCRdb kept only the in-frame ones, dropping some. V and J calls plus clone size are reproduced from that table; the DNA served to infer D and trimming. The table shows about 250,000 clones, with over 75% occurring only once. CDR3 size: 16 residues. Germline V gene sequence: CDR1 MNHEY, CDR2 SMNVEV (reference sequence). V was cut by 2 bases and J by 0 bases, with 11 bases left in between. This specimen comes from a study of blood T cell repertoires in COVID-19.

This sequence originates from a human donor with COVID-19, enrolled during active disease. The donor label of this sample is uncertain. Sequencing was carried out using peripheral blood. The chain couples TRBV27 to TRBJ2-1; perhaps TRBD2 as D (6 bases). The CDR3 here is CASSLRGISSYNEQFF. CDR3 DNA sequence: TGTGCCAGCAGTTTACGCGGGATTAGCTCCTACAATGAGCAGTTCTTC.